This T cell receptor (beta chain) derives from a study of beta chain features in type 1 diabetes. The CDR3 runs 14 residues. V lost 5 bases to trimming and J lost 3 bases; unmatched junction nucleotides: 6. Looked up from germline, CDR1 is SEHNR and CDR2 is FQNEAQ (reference sequence). This clone showed up just a few times. As every portion of the isolated RNA was reverse transcribed, the sequencing read expressed TCRB transcripts. Repertoires were generated with immunoSEQ multiplex PCR, while TCRdb's copy carries only in-frame clones and drops some. This table holds about 150,000 clones, roughly 9.1% found once.

Sequencing input: central memory CD4+ T cells from blood. The sequence came from a woman between 18 and 29 years old in good health. This sequence joins TRBV7-9 and TRBJ1-2, with TRBD1 matching over 7 bases. This CDR3 is CASSVDQGDYGYTF. The CDR3 DNA follows: TGTGCCAGCAGCGTAGATCAGGGGGACTATGGCTACACCTTC.